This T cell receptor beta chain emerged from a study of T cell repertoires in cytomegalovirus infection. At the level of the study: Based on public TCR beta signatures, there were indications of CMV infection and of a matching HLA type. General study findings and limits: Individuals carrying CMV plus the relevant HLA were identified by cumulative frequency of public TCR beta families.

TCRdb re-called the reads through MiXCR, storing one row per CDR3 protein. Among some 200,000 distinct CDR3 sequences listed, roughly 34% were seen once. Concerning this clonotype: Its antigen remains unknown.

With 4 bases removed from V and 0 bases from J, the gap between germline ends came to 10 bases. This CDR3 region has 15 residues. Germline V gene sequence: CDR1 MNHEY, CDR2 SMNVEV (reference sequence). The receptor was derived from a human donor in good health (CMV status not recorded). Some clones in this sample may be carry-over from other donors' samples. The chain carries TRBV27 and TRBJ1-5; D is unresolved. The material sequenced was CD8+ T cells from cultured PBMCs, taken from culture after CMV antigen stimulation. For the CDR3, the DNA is TGTGCCAGCAGTTACACCGGAAATAGCAATCAGCCCCAGCATTTT. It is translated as CASSYTGNSNQPQHF.